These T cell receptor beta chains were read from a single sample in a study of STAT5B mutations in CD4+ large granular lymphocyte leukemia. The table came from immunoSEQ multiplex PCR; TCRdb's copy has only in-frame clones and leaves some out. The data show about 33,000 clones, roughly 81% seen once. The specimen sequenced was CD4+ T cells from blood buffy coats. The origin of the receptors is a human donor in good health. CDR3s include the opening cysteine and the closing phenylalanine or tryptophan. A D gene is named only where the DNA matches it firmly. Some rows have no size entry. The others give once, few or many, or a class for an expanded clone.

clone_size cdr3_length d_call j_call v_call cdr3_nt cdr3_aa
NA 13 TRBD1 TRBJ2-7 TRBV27 TGTGCCAGCGGGGACAGGGTCATAAACGAGCAGTACTTC CASGDRVINEQYF
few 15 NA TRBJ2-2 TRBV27 TGTGCCAGCAGTTTCTCGAGCGCGAACACCGGGGAGCTGTTTTTT CASSFSSANTGELFF
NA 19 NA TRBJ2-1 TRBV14 TGTGCCAGCAGCCAAGATTGGGGGGCTAGCGACCTCTCCTACAATGAGCAGTTCTTC CASSQDWGASDLSYNEQFF
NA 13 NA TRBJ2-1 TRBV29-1 TGCAGCGTTGAGGGTCAGGCCTACAATGAGCAGTTCTTC CSVEGQAYNEQFF
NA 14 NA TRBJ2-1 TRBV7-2 TGTGCCAGCGCCCCTGGGACGGCCTACAATGAGCAGTTCTTC CASAPGTAYNEQFF
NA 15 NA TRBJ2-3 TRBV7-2 TGTGCCAGCAGCTTTTGGGGCCCCAGCACAGATACGCAGTATTTT CASSFWGPSTDTQYF
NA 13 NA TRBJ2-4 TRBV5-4 TGTGCCAGCAGCCTGGCAGGGGAAAACATTCAGTACTTC CASSLAGENIQYF
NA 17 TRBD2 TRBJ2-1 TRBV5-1 TGCGCCAGCAGCTATACCGGGACTAGCGGGAGTGGCAATGAGCAGTTCTTC CASSYTGTSGSGNEQFF
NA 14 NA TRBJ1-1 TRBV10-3 TGTGCCATCAGTGGCGAGGGGCGCAACACTGAAGCTTTCTTT CAISGEGRNTEAFF
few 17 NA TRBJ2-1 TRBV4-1 TGCGCCAGCAGCCAAGAGCCTTACCGGGGCTCCTACAATGAGCAGTTCTTC CASSQEPYRGSYNEQFF
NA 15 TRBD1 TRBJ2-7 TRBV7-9 TGTGCCAGCAGCCCTTGGGACAGGCTGGGGTCCGAGCAGTACTTC CASSPWDRLGSEQYF
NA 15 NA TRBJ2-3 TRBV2 TGTGCCACCGAGAACCACAGCGGATACACAGATACGCAGTATTTT CATENHSGYTDTQYF
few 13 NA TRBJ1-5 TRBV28 TGTGCCAGCAGTTACGGGGTTAGTCAGCCCCAGCATTTT CASSYGVSQPQHF
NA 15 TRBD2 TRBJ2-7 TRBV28 TGTGCCAGCAGTTCTCTCCGCGGGAGTGGGAGGGAGCAGTACTTC CASSSLRGSGREQYF
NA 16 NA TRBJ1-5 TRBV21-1 TGTGCCAGCAGCAAAGTGACACCCCTATGCAATCAGCCCCAGCATTTT CASSKVTPLCNQPQHF
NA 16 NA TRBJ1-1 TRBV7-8 TGTGCCAGCAGCTTAGTTTACGGGGGGAGGGGGACTGAAGCTTTCTTT CASSLVYGGRGTEAFF
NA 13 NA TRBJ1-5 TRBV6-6 TGTGCCAGCAGGGGCCAGCAGAATCAGCCCCAGCATTTT CASRGQQNQPQHF
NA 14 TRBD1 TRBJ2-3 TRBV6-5 TGTGCCAGCAGTATGGGACAGGGTACAGATACGCAGTATTTT CASSMGQGTDTQYF
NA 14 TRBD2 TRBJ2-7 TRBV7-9 TGTGCCAGCAGCAGAGAAAGGGAGGGCAGGGAGCAGTACTTC CASSREREGREQYF
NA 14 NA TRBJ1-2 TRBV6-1 TGTGCCAGCAGTGAAGCGCCCGAAAACTATGGCTACACCTTC CASSEAPENYGYTF
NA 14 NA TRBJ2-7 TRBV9 TGTGCCAGCAGCTTAGGGCGGGGAGCGTACGAGCAGTACTTC CASSLGRGAYEQYF
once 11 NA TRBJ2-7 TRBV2 TGTGCCAGCAGTGACACCTACGAGCAGTACTTC CASSDTYEQYF
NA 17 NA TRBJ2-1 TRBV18 TGTGCCAGCTCACCAGCCCCGGCGGGTGGCTCATACAATGAGCAGTTCTTC CASSPAPAGGSYNEQFF
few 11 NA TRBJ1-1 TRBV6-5 TGTGCCAGCAGTTATAATGCTGAAGCTTTCTTT CASSYNAEAFF
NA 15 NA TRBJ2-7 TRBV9 TGTGCCAGCAGCCCCCGGACAGTCACCAGGTACGAGCAGTACTTC CASSPRTVTRYEQYF
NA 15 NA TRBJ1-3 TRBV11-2 TGTGCCAGCAGTACTACAGGGATCTCTGGAAACACCATATATTTT CASSTTGISGNTIYF
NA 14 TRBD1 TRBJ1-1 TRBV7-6 TGTGCCAGCAGCCCGGGACAGGCGAACACTGAAGCTTTCTTT CASSPGQANTEAFF
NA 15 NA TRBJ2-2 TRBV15 TGTGCCACCAGCAGAGATGGGGACCCCACCGGGGAGCTGTTTTTT CATSRDGDPTGELFF
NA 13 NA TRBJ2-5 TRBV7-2 TGTGCCAGTAAGGCGCCGGGTAGCGAGACCCAGTACTTC CASKAPGSETQYF
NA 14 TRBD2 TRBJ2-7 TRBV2 TGTGCCAGCATTTGGCTAGCGGGCACATACGAGCAGTACTTC CASIWLAGTYEQYF
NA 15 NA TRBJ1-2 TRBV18 TGTGCCAGCTCACCAAGTAGGGATGGGCTCTATGGCTACACCTTC CASSPSRDGLYGYTF
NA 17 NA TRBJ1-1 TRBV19 TGTGCCAGTACTTCAACCCGGAGGACAGCAATGAACACTGAAGCTTTCTTT CASTSTRRTAMNTEAFF
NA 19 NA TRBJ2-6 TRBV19 TGTGCCAGTAGTATAATTAGTAGGCGAACTTACTCTGGGGCCAACGTCCTGACTTTC CASSIISRRTYSGANVLTF
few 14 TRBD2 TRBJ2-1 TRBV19 TGTGCCAGTAGTATTGATAGCGGGACGGGGGAGCAGTTCTTC CASSIDSGTGEQFF
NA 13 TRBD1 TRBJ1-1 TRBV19 TGTGCCAGTAGTGCGGACAGGGTTTCTGCAGCTTTCTTT CASSADRVSAAFF
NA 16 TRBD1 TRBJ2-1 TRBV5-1 TGCGCCAGCAGCTCCGGACAGGAGGTCTCCTACAATGAGCAGTTCTTC CASSSGQEVSYNEQFF
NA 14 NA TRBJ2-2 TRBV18 TGTGCCAGCTCGCTGGCAGCGACCCCCGGGGAGCTGTTTTTT CASSLAATPGELFF
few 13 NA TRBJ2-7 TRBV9 TGTGCCAGCAGCCTCGACTGGCAGGGACCACGAATTTTC CASSLDWQGPRIF
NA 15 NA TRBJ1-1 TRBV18 TGTGCCAGTTCACCAACCGGGCCACCGAACACTGAAGCTTTCTTT CASSPTGPPNTEAFF
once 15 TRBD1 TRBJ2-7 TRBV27 TGCGCCAGCAGTCCACAGGGGGCAGTGACCTACGAGCAGTACTTC CASSPQGAVTYEQYF
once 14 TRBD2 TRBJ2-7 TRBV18 TGTGCCAGCTCACCAGACAGCGGGACGTACGAGCAGTACTTC CASSPDSGTYEQYF
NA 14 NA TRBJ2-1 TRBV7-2 TGTGCCAGCAGCTTAGATCGTGACAGAGATGAGCAGTTCTTC CASSLDRDRDEQFF
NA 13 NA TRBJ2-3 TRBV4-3 TGCGCCAGCAGCCAAGCGACAGGAGATACGCAGTATTTT CASSQATGDTQYF
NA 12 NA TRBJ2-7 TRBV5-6 TGTGCCAGCACTCGTGAAGGCTACGAGCAGTACTTC CASTREGYEQYF
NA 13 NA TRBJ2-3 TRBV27 TGTGCCAGCACCCTATTTGTGGGAGATACGCAGTATTTT CASTLFVGDTQYF
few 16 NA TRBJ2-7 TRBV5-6 TGTGCCAGCAGCTTTTTGGACCAACTTGTCGCCTACGAGCAGTACTTC CASSFLDQLVAYEQYF
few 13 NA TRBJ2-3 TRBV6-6 TGTGCCAGCAGTTACGGACGCACAGATACGCAGTATTTT CASSYGRTDTQYF
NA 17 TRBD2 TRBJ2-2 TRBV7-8 TGTGCCAGCAGCCCGACCCGGGGGGGGGCGAGCACCGGGGAGCTGTTTTTT CASSPTRGGASTGELFF
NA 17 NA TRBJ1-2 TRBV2 TGTGCCAGCAGTGAGCAACACCCACAGGTTTCTAACTATGGCTACACCTTC CASSEQHPQVSNYGYTF
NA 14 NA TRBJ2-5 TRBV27 TGTGCCAGCAGTTTACTGGAGGACCAAGAGACCCAGTACTTC CASSLLEDQETQYF
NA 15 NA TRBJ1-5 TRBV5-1 TGCGCCAGCAGCTTGGAGGGAGGGTCCAATCAGCCCCAGCATTTT CASSLEGGSNQPQHF
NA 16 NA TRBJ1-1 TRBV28 TGTGCCAGCAGTCAGGGGACATTAGGACCGAACACTGAAGCTTTCTTT CASSQGTLGPNTEAFF
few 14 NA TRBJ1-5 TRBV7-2 TGTGCCAGCAGCTTCGTCCTTAGCAATCAGCCCCAGCATTTT CASSFVLSNQPQHF
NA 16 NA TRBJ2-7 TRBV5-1 TGCGCCAGCAGCTTGGGTGCCGCAGGGCCCACCTACGAGCAGTACTTC CASSLGAAGPTYEQYF
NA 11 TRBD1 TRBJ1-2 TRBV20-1 TGCAGTGCTGGCGACAGGGGGCGCTTCCCCTTC CSAGDRGRFPF
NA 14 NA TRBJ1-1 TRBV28 TGTGCCAGCAGTTTATGGGACATGAACACTGAAGCTTTCTTT CASSLWDMNTEAFF
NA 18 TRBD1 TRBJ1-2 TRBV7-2 TGTGCCAGCAGCTTATCGGACAGGGAGGGGTCCGGCGGGTATGGCTACACCTTC CASSLSDREGSGGYGYTF
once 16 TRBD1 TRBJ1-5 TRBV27 TGTGCCAGCAGTCTGCAGGGGGGAAGTCACTATCAGCCCCAGCATTTT CASSLQGGSHYQPQHF
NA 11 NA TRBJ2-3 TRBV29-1 TGCAGCGTCCTAAACGGGAATACGCAGTATTTT CSVLNGNTQYF